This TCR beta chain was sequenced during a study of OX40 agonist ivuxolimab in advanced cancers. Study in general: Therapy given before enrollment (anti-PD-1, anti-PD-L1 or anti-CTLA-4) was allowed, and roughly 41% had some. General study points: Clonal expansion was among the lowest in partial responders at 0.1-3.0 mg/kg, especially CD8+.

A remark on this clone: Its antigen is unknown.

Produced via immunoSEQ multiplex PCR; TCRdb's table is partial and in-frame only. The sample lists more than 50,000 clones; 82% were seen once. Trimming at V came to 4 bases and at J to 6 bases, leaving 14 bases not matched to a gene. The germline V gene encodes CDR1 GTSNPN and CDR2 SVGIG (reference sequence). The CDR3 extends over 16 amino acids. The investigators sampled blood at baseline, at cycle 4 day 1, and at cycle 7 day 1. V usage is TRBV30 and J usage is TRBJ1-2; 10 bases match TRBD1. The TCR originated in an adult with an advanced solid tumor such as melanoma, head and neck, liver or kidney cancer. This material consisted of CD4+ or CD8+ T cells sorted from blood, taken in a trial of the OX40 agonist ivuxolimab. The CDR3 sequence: CAWKKSTGGLYHGYTF. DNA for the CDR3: TGTGCCTGGAAGAAATCGACAGGGGGCCTTTACCATGGCTACACCTTC.